This TCR beta chain is from a study of cytomegalovirus exposure and HLA in healthy donors. The length of the CDR3 is 13 residues. Germline V CDR1 and CDR2: LNHDA, SQIVND (reference sequence). V lost 1 base and J lost 6, with 7 bases in between. The primer mix had 60 Vbeta and 13 Jbeta primers. Original processing methods: In a later analysis, the count reached 82 million or so unique TCR beta chains, with roughly 12 million shared. Clones were sequenced by immunoSEQ multiplex PCR, and TCRdb holds only the in-frame ones, with some missing. D and trimming were read from the DNA, whereas the V and J calls and clone size are those reported in that table. The table shows 150,000 or so clones, with about 85% occurring only once. Study-wide findings and caveats: Later, TCR association rates were found to vary by HLA locus, highest for DRB1 and lowest for HLA-C. In a later analysis, V- and J-gene trimming of beta chains associated with a DCLRE1C missense variant, replicated independently. In an earlier analysis, in 620 or so donors, most V segments appeared productive either ~90% or ~30% of the time.

Details on this clone: Its antigen is still unknown.

This sequence was found in a woman between 18 and 29 years old in good health and CMV-seronegative. The genes are TRBV19 and TRBJ1-5; D perhaps matches TRBD1 (6 bases). Specimen: PBMCs. In DNA form, the CDR3 reads TGTGCCAGTAGTATAGGAGGGGGTCAGCCCCAGCATTTT. Translated: CASSIGGGQPQHF.